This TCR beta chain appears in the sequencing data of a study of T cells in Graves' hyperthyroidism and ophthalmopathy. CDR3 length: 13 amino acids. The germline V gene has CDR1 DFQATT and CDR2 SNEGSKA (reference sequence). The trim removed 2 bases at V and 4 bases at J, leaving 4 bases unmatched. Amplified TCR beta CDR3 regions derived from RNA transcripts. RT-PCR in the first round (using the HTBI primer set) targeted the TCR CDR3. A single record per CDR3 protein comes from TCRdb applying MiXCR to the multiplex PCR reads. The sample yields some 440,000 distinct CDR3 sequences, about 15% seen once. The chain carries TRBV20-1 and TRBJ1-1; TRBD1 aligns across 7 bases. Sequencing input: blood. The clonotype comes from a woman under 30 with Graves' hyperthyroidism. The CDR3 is CSARIAGGTEAFF. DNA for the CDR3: TGCAGTGCTAGAATCGCAGGGGGCACTGAAGCTTTCTTT.